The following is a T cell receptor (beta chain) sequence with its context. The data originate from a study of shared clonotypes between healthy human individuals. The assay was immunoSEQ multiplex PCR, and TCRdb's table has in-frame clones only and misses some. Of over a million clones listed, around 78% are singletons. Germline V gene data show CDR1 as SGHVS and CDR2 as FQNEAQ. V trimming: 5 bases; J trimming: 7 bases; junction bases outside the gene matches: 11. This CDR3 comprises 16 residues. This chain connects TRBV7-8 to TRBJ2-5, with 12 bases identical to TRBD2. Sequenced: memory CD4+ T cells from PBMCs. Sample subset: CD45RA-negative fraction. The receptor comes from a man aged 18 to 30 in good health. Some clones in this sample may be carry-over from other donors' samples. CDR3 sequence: CASSPGLAGFVGTQYF. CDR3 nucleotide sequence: TGTGCCAGCAGCCCAGGACTAGCGGGATTCGTAGGGACCCAGTACTTC.